This TCR beta chain was obtained from a study of T-cell memory formation after mild COVID-19. For the study at large: The TCR clusters were mostly specific to one donor.

The study's findings and limits: Mostly located in CM and EM were contracting CD4+ clones, with contracting CD8+ clones located in EMRA. Some responding clones appeared in pre-infection memory, suggesting cross-reactive memory joined.

Trimming at V came to 7 bases and at J to 5 bases, leaving 13 bases not matched to a gene. The CDR3 contains 17 residues. As to this clonotype: Its specificity is unknown.

UMIs and sample barcodes were carried by the TCR alpha and TCR beta cDNA libraries that 5'RACE produced using constant-segment primers. TCRdb recomputed calls from the 5' RACE reads with MiXCR, one row per CDR3 protein. Of 450,000 to 650,000 distinct CDR3 sequences listed, roughly 18% are singletons. The specimen was PBMCs or a T cell subset sorted from them (not recorded which). V is TRBV12-3 or TRBV12-4 and J is TRBJ2-5; 13 positions match TRBD2. The receptor's source is an adult woman who had mild COVID-19 (a few samples of this study predate the infection). Cell type and time point are not known. CDR3 sequence reads: CASTSRLRTSGSETQYF. The CDR3 DNA follows: TGTGCCAGCACATCGCGGCTCCGGACTAGCGGGAGTGAGACCCAGTACTTC.